One sample yielded the 10 T cell receptor beta chains listed below, sequenced in a study of radiotherapy plus CTLA-4 blockade in lung cancer. Produced via immunoSEQ multiplex PCR; TCRdb's table is partial and in-frame only. This sample has 83,000 or so clones, with under 85% found just once. The sample here was peripheral blood, taken from a patient treated with radiotherapy plus ipilimumab. These receptor sequences come from a human donor with non-small cell lung cancer who had stable disease on radiotherapy plus ipilimumab.

This clone showed up just once. This chain uses TRBV7-3 with TRBJ2-1; TRBD2 matches at 10 bases. The CDR3 has 15 residues. The junction had 6 bases not matched to a gene; V was cut back by 1 base and J by 9 bases. CDR1 is SGHTA and CDR2 is FQGTGA in the germline V gene. The CDR3 reads CASSLRASGSGEQFF. The CDR3 DNA is TGTGCCAGCAGCTTAAGGGCTAGCGGGAGTGGTGAGCAGTTCTTC.

The chain recombines TRBV7-2 with TRBJ2-3; TRBD2 matches at 9 bases. This CDR3 has 15 amino acids. V lost 1 base and J lost 4; bases outside the gene matches: 3. Looked up from germline, CDR1 is SGHTA and CDR2 is FQGNSA. The CDR3 region has the DNA TGTGCCAGCAGCTTAGGGGCTAGCGGGGCAGATACGCAGTATTTT. This gives the protein CASSLGASGADTQYF.

V is TRBV7-9 and J is TRBJ2-7; no reliable D call. The germline V gene has CDR1 SEHNR and CDR2 FQNEAQ (reference sequence). Deletions cut 1 base from V and 6 bases from J, with 10 bases between. CDR3 length: 13 residues. The CDR3 DNA reads TGTGCCAGCAGCTTAGGGTTTACTGCCGAGCAGTACTTC. Translating it yields CASSLGFTAEQYF.

The table lists this clone with a count of one. V and J are TRBV27 and TRBJ1-1; 7 bases line up with TRBD1. This CDR3 has 16 residues. Germline V gene sequence: CDR1 MNHEY, CDR2 SMNVEV (reference sequence). The junction had 15 bases not matched to a gene; V was cut back by 5 bases and J by 6 bases. The CDR3 loop reads CASSPPLTGIIAEAFF. The CDR3 nucleotides read TGTGCCAGCAGTCCTCCTCTGACAGGGATAATTGCTGAAGCTTTCTTT.

This chain joins TRBV27 and TRBJ1-4; D is perhaps TRBD1 (5 bases). Germline lookup yields CDR1 MNHEY and CDR2 SMNVEV (reference sequence). V was pared by 5 bases and J by 3 bases, with 10 bases between. The CDR3 is 14 amino acids. The CDR3 region has the DNA TGTGCCAGCAGTGGGGGGGTCGCTAATGAAAAACTGTTTTTT. Translation: CASSGGVANEKLFF.

The J gene is TRBJ1-5, the V gene TRBV27; a possible D gene is TRBD1 (6 bases). The CDR3 sequence is 13 residues long. Germline V CDR1 and CDR2: MNHEY, SMNVEV (reference sequence). Trimming took 2 bases from V and 9 from J, leaving 11 bases between them. CDR3 nucleotide sequence: TGTGCCAGCAGTTTAATGACAGGCCGGCCCCAGCATTTT. Its translation is CASSLMTGRPQHF.

This chain links TRBV7-3 with TRBJ2-1, with D perhaps matching TRBD2 (6 bases). CDR3 length: 12 amino acids. Trimming left V 3 bases short and J 7 bases short, with 7 bases between. Germline lookup yields CDR1 SGHTA and CDR2 FQGTGA. The CDR3, as DNA: TGTGCCAGCAGCTTTAGCGGAAATGAGCAGTTCTTC. It is translated as CASSFSGNEQFF.

The rearrangement uses TRBV18 and TRBJ1-6, with 9 bases lining up with TRBD1. The CDR3 has 15 amino acids. V lost 3 bases, J lost 6 bases, and 3 bases stayed unmatched. Germline V gene lookup returns CDR1 KGHSH and CDR2 LQKENI. CDR3 amino acids: CASSPLDRGNSPLHF. Written as DNA, the CDR3 is TGTGCCAGCTCACCTCTGGACAGGGGTAATTCACCCCTCCACTTT.

The chain links TRBV6-1 to TRBJ2-1, with 9 positions matching TRBD2. After removal of 6 bases from V and 4 bases from J, the junction contained 4 bases not matched to a gene. CDR1 MNHNS and CDR2 SASEGT come from the germline V gene. CDR3 length: 14 residues. The CDR3 DNA follows: TGTGCCAGCAGACTTAGCGGGAGTTACAATGAGCAGTTCTTC. Protein: CASRLSGSYNEQFF.

The chain carries TRBV30 and TRBJ1-6; D might be TRBD1 (5 bases). Trimming took off 0 bases at V and 9 bases at J, with 21 bases between the two ends. The CDR3 covers 17 residues. The germline CDR1 and CDR2 sequences are GTSNPN and SVGIG (reference sequence). In DNA, the CDR3 is TGTGCCTGGAGTGTAGGGTTTTCTGGAACAAGGGGTTCACCCCTCCACTTT. This encodes CAWSVGFSGTRGSPLHF.